This T cell receptor beta chain was retrieved from a study of control samples from healthy donors and cancer patients (dated by TCRdb to the early 2020s). The trim is 0 bases for V and 1 base for J, with a gap of 7 bases between the germline ends. For CDR1 and CDR2, the germline V gene (reference sequence) lists SGHKS and YYEKEE. Taken from cysteine to phenylalanine, the CDR3 has 14 residues. Of the read, only the CDR3 DNA is kept; its 42 bases are in frame from base 1. Libraries were built with the immunoSEQ multiplex PCR assay. Sourced from immuneACCESS, this table was stored by TCRdb with only in-frame sequences that have V and J called. A share of the clones is absent; for the studies checked, an unresolved V gene accounts for under half, and the remainder has no known explanation. The sample table shows 55,000 to 70,000 clones, and 90% are seen once. Of the sample, under 7% is held by the ten largest clones.

About this clone itself: Its antigen is currently not known. No base qualities exist here, and no much larger clone lies one base off it.

Sequencing was carried out using PBMCs. This receptor was taken from a man in his sixties with colorectal cancer. Here the chain combines TRBV5-5 and TRBJ1-1, with no confidently assigned D gene. Here is the DNA: TGTGCCAGCAGCTTGGATCGGGCGAACACTGAAGCTTTCTTT. Its amino acids are CASSLDRANTEAFF.